A single sample gave rise to the 10 T cell receptor beta chains below, sequenced in a study of T cells in women clearing cervical HPV infection. Data came from immunoSEQ multiplex PCR; TCRdb stores just in-frame clones and leaves some out. There are 25,000 to 35,000 clones in the sample, with 20% to 25% held by the top ten. The sequenced sample was blood buffy coat. The receptor source for this set is a woman aged 18-69 years with a cervical HPV16 infection that either progressed to CIN3+ or cleared (not recorded which).

Turning to this clone: The CDR3 end falls 3 residues outside the read, so it is completed with the germline J gene. The chain combines TRBV19 with TRBJ2-3, with D maybe TRBD2 (5 bases). The CDR3 has 14 residues. CDR1 and CDR2 from the germline V gene are LNHDA and SQIVND (reference sequence). CDR3: CASSIRGNNQPQYF. The DNA read from the CDR3 is TGTGCCAGTAGTATACGGGGAAACAATCAGCCG.

As concerns this clone: The read falls 3 residues short of the CDR3 end, and the missing part is taken from the germline J gene. This chain uses TRBV20-1 with TRBJ2-2, with 16 positions matching TRBD2. From germline, CDR1 is DFQATT and CDR2 SNEGSKA (reference sequence). This CDR3 contains 15 residues. V dropped 5 bases and J dropped 10; count of bases not matched to a gene: 7. The CDR3 sequence: CSASGTSGRGKELFF. The CDR3 bases that were read are TGCAGTGCTTCCGGGACTAGCGGGAGGGGCAAGGAG.

On this clone itself: From the germline J gene comes the end of the CDR3, since the read stops 3 residues before it. The chain links TRBV30 to TRBJ1-1; maybe TRBD1 (5 bases). The CDR3 is 13 residues long. CDR1 GTSNPN and CDR2 SVGIG come from the germline V gene (reference sequence). The CDR3 DNA, read in part, is TGTGCCTGGAGTGTACGCACAGGCAGCGAA. Its translation is CAWSVRTGSE. The full CDR3 protein is CAWSVRTGSEAFF.

About this clone: The read finishes 3 residues shy of the CDR3 end, and the germline J gene is used to complete it. The rearrangement joins TRBV6-1 to TRBJ1-1, with TRBD1 as a possible D gene (5 bases). Deletions cut 3 bases from V and 1 base from J, with 9 bases between. Germline assignment: CDR1 MNHNS and CDR2 SASEGT. The CDR3 loop spans 14 amino acids. The DNA read from the CDR3 is TGTGCCAGCAGTGAGGGGGGACCGAACACTGAA. Translating it yields CASSEGGPNTE. The complete CDR3 sequence is CASSEGGPNTEAFF.

Concerning this clone: The DNA ends 3 residues before the CDR3 does, and the rest of the CDR3 is filled in from the germline J gene. The same CDR3 arises from other DNA sequences in this sample as well. The chain uses TRBV7-6 and TRBJ2-5; D not certain. The CDR3 spans 13 residues. V was shortened by 4 bases and J by 5 bases, with 11 bases between the two germline ends. Germline V lookup: CDR1 SGHVS, CDR2 FNYEAQ. Incomplete CDR3 DNA: TGTGCCAGCAGCTCCCCTCAGGTGGAGACC. It is translated as CASSSPQVET. The whole CDR3 protein is CASSSPQVETQYF.

As for this clone: The read stops 3 residues short of the end of the CDR3; the missing end is completed from the germline J gene. The V gene is TRBV29-1, the J gene TRBJ2-2; 8 bases agree with TRBD1. CDR3 length equals 14 residues. Germline loops: CDR1 SQVTM, CDR2 ANQGSEA. CDR3 bases read: TGCAGCGCAAACAGGGGGTCCACTAATGAAAAG. Protein sequence: CSANRGSTNEK. The whole CDR3 sequence reads CSANRGSTNEKLFF.

In regard to this clone: Sequencing ends 3 residues short of the CDR3 end; the germline J gene provides the rest. V usage is TRBV30 and J usage is TRBJ2-7; D remains unclear. CDR3 length equals 11 residues. Trimming pared 0 bases from V and 4 bases from J, leaving 4 bases between. In germline, CDR1 is GTSNPN, CDR2 SVGIG (reference sequence). The CDR3 sequence: CAWSVQYEQYF. CDR3 DNA, as far as it was read: TGTGCCTGGAGTGTACAGTACGAG.

Turning to this clone: From the germline J gene comes the end of the CDR3, since the read stops 3 residues before it. J is TRBJ2-7 and V is TRBV5-5; the D is unclear. Per germline, CDR1 SGHKS and CDR2 YYEKEE (reference sequence). Trimming took 0 bases from V and 5 from J, leaving 9 bases between them. The CDR3 is 13 amino acids. CDR3 DNA, as far as it was read: TGTGCCAGCAGCTTGGCAAAGGGCCACGAG. Translation gives CASSLAKGHE. The whole CDR3 protein is CASSLAKGHEQYF.

With regard to this clone: The read ends 3 residues early relative to the CDR3; the germline J gene fills the gap. The chain uses TRBV19 and TRBJ2-2; TRBD2 aligns across 15 bases. The J segment lost 5 bases and the V segment lost 1 base, leaving 8 bases of the junction unmatched. The germline V gene encodes CDR1 LNHDA and CDR2 SQIVND (reference sequence). The CDR3 extends over 19 amino acids. CDR3 DNA (partial): TGTGCCAGTAGTATAGCGTGGACTAGCGGGAGGGCTTGGACCGGGGAG. Encoded protein: CASSIAWTSGRAWTGE. The full CDR3 protein is CASSIAWTSGRAWTGELFF.

Comments on this clone: The read ends 3 residues before the CDR3 terminus; that terminus is restored from the germline J gene. V and J are TRBV28 and TRBJ2-1; 11 bases fit TRBD2. V dropped 4 bases and J dropped 4; count of bases not matched to a gene: 3. Germline V gene lookup returns CDR1 MDHEN and CDR2 SYDVKM. The CDR3 is 15 residues long. The DNA read from the CDR3 is TGTGCCAGCAGTTCCCGGACTAGCGGGTACAATGAG. As protein: CASSSRTSGYNE. The full CDR3 reads CASSSRTSGYNEQFF.